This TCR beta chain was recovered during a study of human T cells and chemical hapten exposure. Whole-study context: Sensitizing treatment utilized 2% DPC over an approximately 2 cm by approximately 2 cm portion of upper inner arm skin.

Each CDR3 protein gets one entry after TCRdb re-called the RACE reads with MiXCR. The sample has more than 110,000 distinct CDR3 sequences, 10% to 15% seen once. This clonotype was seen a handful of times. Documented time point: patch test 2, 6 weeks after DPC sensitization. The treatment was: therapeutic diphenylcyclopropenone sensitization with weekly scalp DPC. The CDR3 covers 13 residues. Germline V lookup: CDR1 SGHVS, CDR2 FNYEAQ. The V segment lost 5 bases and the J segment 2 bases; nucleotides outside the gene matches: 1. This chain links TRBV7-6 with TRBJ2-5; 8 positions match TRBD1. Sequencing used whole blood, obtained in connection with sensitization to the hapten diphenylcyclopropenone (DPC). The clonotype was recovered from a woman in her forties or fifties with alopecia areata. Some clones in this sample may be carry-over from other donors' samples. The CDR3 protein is CASSRTGQETQYF. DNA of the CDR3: TGTGCCAGCAGCCGGACAGGGCAAGAGACCCAGTACTTC.